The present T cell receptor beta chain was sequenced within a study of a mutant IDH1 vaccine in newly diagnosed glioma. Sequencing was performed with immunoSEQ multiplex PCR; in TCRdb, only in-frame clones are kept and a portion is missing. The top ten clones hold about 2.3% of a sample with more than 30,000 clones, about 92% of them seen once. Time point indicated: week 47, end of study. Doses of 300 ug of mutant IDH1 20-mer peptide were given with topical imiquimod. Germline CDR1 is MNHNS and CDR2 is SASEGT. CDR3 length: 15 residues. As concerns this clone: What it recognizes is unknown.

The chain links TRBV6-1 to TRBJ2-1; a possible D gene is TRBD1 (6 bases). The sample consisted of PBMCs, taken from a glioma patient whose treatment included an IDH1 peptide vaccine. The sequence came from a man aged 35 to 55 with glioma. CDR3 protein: CACGLIRQVYNEQFF. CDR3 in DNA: TGTGCATGTGGGCTAATTAGACAGGTCTACAATGAGCAGTTCTTC.